The clone carrying this T cell receptor (beta chain) was observed a handful of times. Its antigen is not identified. This specimen comes from a study of T cells in Graves' hyperthyroidism and ophthalmopathy. Study-wide results and caveats: Expanded thyroid clonotypes (above 0.001) were mostly also found in blood.

Using RNA transcripts as the source, TCR beta CDR3 regions were amplified. The HTBI primer set served for first-round RT-PCR of the TCR CDR3. TCRdb used MiXCR to reprocess the multiplex PCR reads, holding one entry per CDR3 protein. The sample yields 700,000 or so distinct CDR3 sequences, around 15% seen once. This CDR3 spans 19 amino acids. Per germline, CDR1 MNHEY and CDR2 SVGAGI. V was pared by 4 bases and J by 8 bases, with 23 bases of the junction left unmatched. The rearrangement uses TRBV6-5 and TRBJ2-1; 7 bases are a match to TRBD2. This receptor was obtained from a man between 18 and 29 years old with Graves' hyperthyroidism. The specimen was blood. The chain's CDR3 is CASSFLSQLPGLHYHEQFF. The CDR3 DNA is TGTGCCAGCAGTTTCTTATCCCAACTTCCGGGACTACATTACCATGAGCAGTTCTTC.